This TCR beta chain was sequenced for a study of T cell changes during pregnancy in multiple sclerosis. This CDR3 has 14 residues. Germline V gives CDR1 SGHRS, CDR2 YFSETQ. V lost 0 bases and J lost 2, with 7 bases in between. Profiling relied on immunoSEQ multiplex PCR, and the TCRdb table lists in-frame clones only, not all of them. This repertoire shows roughly 53,000 clones, approximately 92% found once; its top ten account for approximately 0.72%. The V and J genes are TRBV5-1 and TRBJ2-3; possibly TRBD1 for D (6 bases). This sequence was found in a female donor with multiple sclerosis, enrolled in a pregnancy study. Sequencing used CD4+ T cells from peripheral blood mononuclear cells, obtained in the third trimester of pregnancy. The CDR3 bases are TGCGCCAGCAGCTTGGGGGACACCACAGATACGCAGTATTTT. It is translated as CASSLGDTTDTQYF.